The clone carrying this T cell receptor (beta chain) has only a few counts. The antigen remains unidentified. The data stem from a study of early T cells in non-severe SARS-CoV-2 infection. Study-level background: Sequencing used unsorted whole-blood bulk RNA, so chains lack pairing.

V lost 3 bases to trimming and J lost 5 bases; unmatched junction nucleotides: 5. The CDR3 covers 14 residues. Germline V gene data show CDR1 as SGHDT and CDR2 as YYEEEE. Unique molecular identifiers (one per individual cDNA molecule) were attached. TCRdb re-called the 5' RACE reads through MiXCR, storing one row per CDR3 protein. The sample holds 50,000 to 75,000 distinct CDR3 sequences, 12% seen once. Study outcomes and limitations: Private and CD4 specificities were missed by VDJdb matching, skewed to anti-spike CD8.

The sequence derives from an adult who was a healthcare worker with PCR-confirmed SARS-CoV-2 infection or an uninfected control (not recorded which). The donor label of this sample is uncertain. V is TRBV5-6 and J is TRBJ2-1, with 7 bases matching TRBD1. The input for sequencing was whole blood, taken at baseline. In DNA form, the CDR3 reads TGTGCCAGCAGCTCCTACAGGGGCCACAATGAGCAGTTCTTC. It specifies CASSSYRGHNEQFF.